The clone carrying this T cell receptor (beta chain) was detected once. The data stem from a study of OX40 agonist ivuxolimab in advanced cancers. As for the study in general: Ivuxolimab, an agonist antibody against OX40 (CD134), was given to patients.

TCRdb's table, derived via immunoSEQ multiplex PCR, lists solely in-frame clones and lacks some. The sample contains 35,000 or so clones, roughly 78% of which appear only once. V was trimmed by 3 bases and J by 7 bases, leaving 7 bases between them. CDR1 and CDR2 from the germline V gene are LNHNV and YYDKDF (reference sequence). The CDR3 sequence is 12 residues long. The chain recombines TRBV15 with TRBJ2-1; D not resolved. This clonotype was sampled from an adult with an advanced solid tumor such as melanoma, head and neck, liver or kidney cancer. Sequencing used CD4+ or CD8+ T cells sorted from blood, obtained in a trial of the OX40 agonist ivuxolimab. Written as DNA, the CDR3 is TGTGCCACCAGCAGGGATCTGAATGAGCAGTTCTTC. Translated, it gives CATSRDLNEQFF.